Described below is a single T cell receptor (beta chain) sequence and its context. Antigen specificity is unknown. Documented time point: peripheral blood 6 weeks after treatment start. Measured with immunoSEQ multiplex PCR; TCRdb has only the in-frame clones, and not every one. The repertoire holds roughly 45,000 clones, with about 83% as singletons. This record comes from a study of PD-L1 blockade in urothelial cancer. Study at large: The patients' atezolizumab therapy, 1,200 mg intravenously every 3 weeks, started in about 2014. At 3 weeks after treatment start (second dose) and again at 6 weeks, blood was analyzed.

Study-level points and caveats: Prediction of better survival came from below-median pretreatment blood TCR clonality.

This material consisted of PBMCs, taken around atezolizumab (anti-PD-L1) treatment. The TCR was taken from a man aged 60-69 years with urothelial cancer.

The CDR3 loop is CASSLEGHLGDEQFF. The CDR3 DNA follows: TGCGCCAGCAGCTTGGAGGGACATCTCGGCGATGAGCAGTTCTTC. The chain joins TRBV5-1 to TRBJ2-1; perhaps TRBD1 as D (6 bases). V was pared by 0 bases and J by 8 bases, with 15 bases between. Germline V gene lookup returns CDR1 SGHRS and CDR2 YFSETQ. The CDR3 runs to 15 residues. The variable domain in full, with the rest retrieved from reference TRBV5-1 and TRBJ2-1, is KAGVTQTPRYLIKTRGQQVTLSCSPISGHRSVSWYQQTPGQGLQFLFEYFSETQRNKGNFPGRFSGRQFSNSRSEMNVSTLELGDSALYLCASSLEGHLGDEQFFGPGTRLTVL.